The next 27 T cell receptor beta chains were all read from a single sample in a study of T cell responses to AZD1222 COVID-19 vaccine (dated by TCRdb to 2020 to 2022). What the time point label conveys for this sample: about 28 days (+/-7) after the second vaccine dose. The library was made by the immunoSEQ multiplex PCR assay. What TCRdb holds here is the immuneACCESS table cut down to in-frame rearrangements. Part of the clones is not present; checked against another copy, under half of the missing clones reflect an unresolved V gene, and the others are unexplained. In this sample the table shows more than 70,000 clones, approximately 90% of which occur a single time. Around 26% of the sample lies in the top ten. Sequences were derived from peripheral blood, sampled 28 days after the second AZD1222 dose. The receptors originated from an adult who received the AZD1222 COVID-19 vaccine.

The chain recombines TRBV15 with TRBJ2-1, with a weak D call TRBD1 (5 bases). The CDR3 extends over 12 amino acids. Germline V lookup: CDR1 LNHNV, CDR2 YYDKDF (reference sequence). The V gene lost 1 base and the J gene lost 13 bases, with 11 bases spanning the gap. CDR3 loop: CATSRARDPQFF. Here the CDR3 DNA reads TGTGCCACCAGCAGAGCCAGGGATCCCCAGTTCTTC.

The chain couples TRBV5-1 to TRBJ2-5, with 10 positions matching TRBD2. The CDR3 spans 16 residues. The V segment lost 2 bases and the J segment 4 bases; nucleotides outside the gene matches: 8. CDR1 and CDR2 from the germline V gene are SGHRS and YFSETQ. The CDR3 here is CASSFNSGRSGETQYF. The CDR3 DNA reads as TGCGCCAGCAGCTTCAATAGCGGGAGGTCGGGAGAGACCCAGTACTTC. The full variable domain, rest sourced from reference TRBV5-1 and TRBJ2-5, is KAGVTQTPRYLIKTRGQQVTLSCSPISGHRSVSWYQQTPGQGLQFLFEYFSETQRNKGNFPGRFSGRQFSNSRSEMNVSTLELGDSALYLCASSFNSGRSGETQYFGPGTRLLVL.

The chain links TRBV9 to TRBJ2-2, with D perhaps matching TRBD2 (5 bases). The CDR3 covers 14 residues. Germline-derived CDR1 and CDR2 are SGDLS and YYNGEE. V dropped 0 bases and J dropped 7 bases, with 10 bases sitting between them. The CDR3 loop is CASSVGGPVGELFF. Here the CDR3 DNA reads TGTGCCAGCAGCGTAGGCGGGCCGGTCGGGGAGCTGTTTTTT.

The chain uses TRBV7-2 and TRBJ2-1; maybe TRBD2 (6 bases). V was cut by 5 bases and J by 5 bases, with 13 bases left in between. The germline gives CDR1 SGHTA, CDR2 FQGNSA. The CDR3 is 14 amino acids. The CDR3 here is CASSAYGSHNEQFF. The CDR3 DNA sequence: TGTGCCAGCAGCGCCTACGGGAGTCACAATGAGCAGTTCTTC.

The DNA for the CDR3 is TGTGCCAGCAGTTACGGGGACACCACAGATACGCAGTATTTT. Its protein product is CASSYGDTTDTQYF. V is TRBV6-2 or TRBV6-3 and J is TRBJ2-3; tentative D call: TRBD1 (6 bases). This CDR3 spans 14 amino acids. Germline V gene sequence: CDR1 MNHEY, CDR2 SVGEGT. Trimming cost V 2 bases and J 2 bases, with 8 bases left between them.

This clone was seen only once. The chain employs TRBV5-1 and TRBJ1-6, with 8 bases identical to TRBD1. With V trimmed by 0 bases and J by 14 bases, 10 bases remained unmatched. CDR1 is SGHRS, CDR2 YFSETQ, per germline. The CDR3 is 15 residues long. CDR3 sequence: CASSLDGTGAPTLHF. The CDR3 coding sequence is TGCGCCAGCAGCTTGGATGGGACAGGAGCTCCAACCCTCCACTTT.

The chain links TRBV28 to TRBJ1-5, with no clear D. V lost 4 bases, J lost 4 bases, and 14 bases lay in between. This CDR3 is built from 15 residues. Germline values: CDR1 MDHEN, CDR2 SYDVKM. The CDR3 region is CASSSQTPRNQPQHF. The CDR3 region has the DNA TGTGCCAGCAGTTCCCAGACCCCTAGGAATCAGCCCCAGCATTTT.

The chain carries TRBV28 and TRBJ2-7; 10 bases agree with TRBD2. Trimming removed 2 bases from V and 0 bases from J; junction bases left unmatched: 7. The germline V gene encodes CDR1 MDHEN and CDR2 SYDVKM. The CDR3 consists of 17 residues. CDR3 region: CASSLGGLADSSYEQYF. The CDR3 nucleotides are TGTGCCAGCAGTTTAGGTGGACTAGCGGATTCCTCCTACGAGCAGTACTTC.

The rearrangement joins TRBV10-2 to TRBJ2-7; tentative D call: TRBD1 (5 bases). This CDR3 has 14 residues. Germline lookup yields CDR1 WSHSY and CDR2 SAAADI. V was pared by 6 bases and J by 0 bases, with 12 bases between. The DNA for the CDR3 is TGCGCCAGCAGGAACAGGATGAGCTCCTACGAGCAGTACTTC. It codes for CASRNRMSSYEQYF.

This chain connects TRBV7-9 to TRBJ1-2; the D gene is possibly TRBD1 (5 bases). Trimming stripped 7 bases from V and 8 bases from J, with 17 bases between. The CDR3 length is 13 residues. The germline gives CDR1 SEHNR, CDR2 FQNEAQ (reference sequence). The CDR3 DNA is TGTGCCAGCAACCTCCCTCAGGGACGCGGCTACACCTTC. It specifies CASNLPQGRGYTF.

The CDR3 here is CASGTSGTYEQYF. CDR3 in DNA: TGTGCCAGCGGGACTAGCGGAACCTACGAGCAGTACTTC. The chain combines TRBV2 with TRBJ2-7, with 11 positions matching TRBD2. The CDR3 is 13 residues long. Germline V lookup: CDR1 SNHLY, CDR2 FYNNEI. V lost 8 bases, J lost 2 bases, and 2 bases stayed unmatched. The variable domain in full, completed from reference TRBV2 and TRBJ2-7, reads EPEVTQTPSHQVTQMGQEVILRCVPISNHLYFYWYRQILGQKVEFLVSFYNNEISEKSEIFDDQFSVERPDGSNFTLKIRSTKLEDSAMYFCASGTSGTYEQYFGPGTRLTVT.

The V and J genes are TRBV24-1 and TRBJ2-4, with 7 bases aligning to TRBD1. Germline lookup yields CDR1 KGHDR and CDR2 SFDVKD. The CDR3 extends over 15 amino acids. V shed 3 bases and J 0 bases; nucleotides not matched to a gene: 1. The CDR3 sequence is CATSDGTVAKNIQYF. The CDR3 coding sequence is TGTGCCACCAGTGATGGGACAGTAGCCAAAAACATTCAGTACTTC.

The chain employs TRBV6-1 and TRBJ2-3; D is uncertain. Germline V gene lookup returns CDR1 MNHNS and CDR2 SASEGT. The CDR3 length is 15 residues. V lost 6 bases to trimming and J lost 2 bases, with 15 bases between them. The CDR3 coding sequence is TGTGCCAGCAGCCAAAACACAGCCCCCACAGATACGCAGTATTTT. Its protein product is CASSQNTAPTDTQYF.

This clone appeared once. The chain uses TRBV4-3 and TRBJ2-1; no clear D gene. Germline V gene sequence: CDR1 LGHNA, CDR2 YSLEER. This CDR3 is 16 amino acids long. The V and J ends lost 0 bases and 0 bases respectively, with 9 bases between them. CDR3 sequence: CASSQDKSYSYNEQFF. The CDR3 DNA sequence: TGCGCCAGCAGCCAAGATAAGTCCTACTCCTACAATGAGCAGTTCTTC.

This clone showed up just once. In DNA, the CDR3 is TGTGCCAGCAGTTTACGGGGAGTAACAGGCGCTTTCTTT. Its translation: CASSLRGVTGAFF. This chain links TRBV28 with TRBJ1-1; possibly TRBD1 for D (5 bases). The germline V and J ends were trimmed by 2 bases and 11 bases, with 15 bases remaining between them. The germline V gene encodes CDR1 MDHEN and CDR2 SYDVKM. The CDR3 is 13 amino acids.

The genes are TRBV2 and TRBJ1-2, with 9 bases aligning to TRBD1. The CDR3 is 13 amino acids. Germline CDR1 SNHLY, CDR2 FYNNEI. The trim removed 10 bases at V and 5 bases at J, leaving 8 bases unmatched. The CDR3 sequence: CATASGQGYGYTF. DNA of the CDR3: TGTGCCACCGCCTCGGGACAGGGTTATGGCTACACCTTC.

The gene calls are TRBV29-1 and TRBJ1-1, with a possible D match to TRBD1 (5 bases). The ends were cut back, 5 bases at V and 1 base at J, with 14 bases in the middle. This CDR3 has 14 residues. CDR1 is SQVTM, CDR2 ANQGSEA, per germline. This CDR3 reads CSVPPDRTNTEAFF. CDR3 DNA: TGCAGCGTTCCCCCTGACAGAACGAACACTGAAGCTTTCTTT.

This chain links TRBV21-1 with TRBJ2-4. TRBV21-1 constitutes a pseudogene. The CDR3 is 16 amino acids. As DNA, the CDR3 is TGTGCCAGCAGCCGCTCGGGGGCCTTAGCCAAAAACATTCAGTACTTC. The encoded protein is CASSRSGALAKNIQYF.

The rearrangement links TRBV7-9 to TRBJ2-3, with D perhaps given as TRBD1 or TRBD2 (5 bases each). The length of the CDR3 is 13 residues. The V gene's germline CDR1 is SEHNR and CDR2 FQNEAQ (reference sequence). V lost 0 bases, J lost 6 bases, and 7 bases lay in between. This chain's CDR3 is CASSLAGEDTQYF. CDR3 nucleotides: TGTGCCAGCAGCTTAGCGGGGGAGGATACGCAGTATTTT. Full variable domain (outside the CDR3, taken from reference TRBV7-9 and TRBJ2-3): DTGVSQNPRHKITKRGQNVTFRCDPISEHNRLYWYRQTLGQGPEFLTYFQNEAQLEKSRLLSDRFSAERPKGSFSTLEIQRTEQGDSAMYLCASSLAGEDTQYFGPGTRLTVL.

The chain joins TRBV7-3 to TRBJ2-6; D possibly matches TRBD1 or TRBD2 (5 bases each). Germline values: CDR1 SGHTA, CDR2 FQGTGA. Trimming stripped 2 bases from V and 1 base from J, with 15 bases between. CDR3 length equals 18 residues. Here the CDR3 reads CASSLAATGTSGANVLTF. As DNA, the CDR3 is TGTGCCAGCAGCTTAGCCGCGACCGGGACGTCTGGGGCCAACGTCCTGACTTTC.

The V and J genes are TRBV3-1 (or the pseudogene TRBV3-2) and TRBJ2-2, with 8 bases identical to TRBD2. Germline V lookup: CDR1 LGHDT, CDR2 YNNKEL (reference sequence). CDR3 length: 14 amino acids. Germline trimming cut 2 bases from V and 6 bases from J; bases unmatched to any gene: 2. CDR3 loop: CASSQREGAGELFF. The CDR3 DNA sequence: TGTGCCAGCAGCCAACGGGAGGGCGCCGGGGAGCTGTTTTTT.

V usage is TRBV7-9 and J usage is TRBJ1-5; 10 nucleotides match TRBD1. The germline gives CDR1 SEHNR, CDR2 FQNEAQ (reference sequence). J gave up 6 bases and V 5 bases, and 4 bases lay outside the gene matches. The CDR3 sequence is 14 residues long. In nucleotides, the CDR3 is TGTGCCAGCAGCCGGACAGGGGGGATTCAGCCCCAGCATTTT. Protein: CASSRTGGIQPQHF.

V is TRBV28 and J is TRBJ1-2, with 7 bases fitting TRBD1. Germline CDR1 and CDR2: MDHEN and SYDVKM. The CDR3 is 14 residues long. V shed 3 bases, J shed 5 bases, and the junction held 6 bases outside the gene matches. CDR3 coding DNA: TGTGCCAGCAGTTTGTTTCCAGGGGGGTATGGCTACACCTTC. Translating gives CASSLFPGGYGYTF.

The chain recombines TRBV18 with TRBJ2-5, with 7 positions matching TRBD1. The V gene end was trimmed by 9 bases and the J gene end by 4 bases; junction bases not matched to a gene: 11. Germline V lookup: CDR1 KGHSH, CDR2 LQKENI. CDR3 length equals 14 residues. CDR3 amino acids: CASQYDRAPETQYF. In DNA, the CDR3 is TGTGCCAGTCAATACGACAGGGCCCCAGAGACCCAGTACTTC.

The chain couples TRBV9 to TRBJ2-7; 8 nucleotides match TRBD1. After removal of 0 bases from V and 3 bases from J, the junction contained 14 bases not matched to a gene. The CDR3 length is 18 residues. Germline assignment: CDR1 SGDLS and CDR2 YYNGEE. CDR3 DNA sequence: TGTGCCAGCAGCGTAGCTCCAGGAGTAGGACAGGGTATCTACGAGCAGTACTTC. Residues: CASSVAPGVGQGIYEQYF.

The V call is TRBV27, the J call TRBJ2-3; D not certain. This CDR3 region has 13 residues. Between the trimmed V and J ends, which lost 3 bases and 5 bases, there was a span of 9 bases. CDR1 MNHEY and CDR2 SMNVEV come from the germline V gene (reference sequence). The CDR3 coding sequence is TGTGCCAGCAGTTTTTCCCGAGGAGATACGCAGTATTTT. This encodes CASSFSRGDTQYF.

This chain joins TRBV6-5 and TRBJ2-1; the D is unclear. The CDR3 length is 11 residues. Trimming shortened V by 6 bases and J by 6 bases, and 6 bases separated the two germline ends. From germline, CDR1 is MNHEY and CDR2 SVGAGI. CDR3: CASRQFNEQFF. CDR3 nucleotide sequence: TGTGCCAGCAGACAGTTCAATGAGCAGTTCTTC.